These 27 T cell receptor beta chains share one sample of origin, sequenced in a study of T cell responses to AZD1222 COVID-19 vaccine. Generated by immunoSEQ multiplex PCR, the TCRdb table keeps only in-frame clones and is missing some. The table records about 130,000 clones, 85% of them present only once. The sample was peripheral blood, taken 28 days after the second AZD1222 dose. These receptors all stem from an adult who received the AZD1222 COVID-19 vaccine.

The chain carries TRBV5-1 and TRBJ1-4, with D tentatively TRBD1 (6 bases). V lost 1 base, J lost 8 bases, and 15 bases lay in between. From germline, CDR1 is SGHRS and CDR2 YFSETQ. There are 15 residues in the CDR3. CDR3 DNA: TGCGCCAGCAGCTTGTTTGGGACCCAGGGGGAAAAACTGTTTTTT. Its protein is CASSLFGTQGEKLFF.

The chain carries TRBV6-5 and TRBJ1-2; no reliable D call. The germline V gene encodes CDR1 MNHEY and CDR2 SVGAGI. The V and J ends lost 8 bases and 0 bases respectively, with 16 bases between them. There are 15 residues in the CDR3. CDR3 sequence reads: CASVRSALANYGYTF. The CDR3 DNA reads TGTGCCAGCGTCAGGTCCGCGTTAGCTAACTATGGCTACACCTTC.

This chain connects TRBV9 to TRBJ2-3; 7 bases agree with TRBD2. The length of the CDR3 is 15 residues. Germline assignment: CDR1 SGDLS and CDR2 YYNGEE. The trim removed 4 bases at V and 3 bases at J, leaving 8 bases unmatched. The CDR3 coding sequence is TGTGCCAGCAGCTCCCGGGACTATACAACAGATACGCAGTATTTT. This gives the protein CASSSRDYTTDTQYF.

The chain combines TRBV3-1 (or the pseudogene TRBV3-2) with TRBJ1-5; D gene uncertain. Per the germline V gene, CDR1 is LGHDT and CDR2 is YNNKEL (reference sequence). The CDR3 spans 14 residues. V was trimmed by 1 base and J by 5 bases, leaving 9 bases between them. DNA of the CDR3: TGTGCCAGCAGCCAAGGGTCAACTGATCAGCCCCAGCATTTT. This codes for CASSQGSTDQPQHF.

CDR3 sequence: CAGRNREPGYEQYF. As DNA, the CDR3 is TGTGCCGGCCGTAACAGGGAGCCAGGCTACGAGCAGTACTTC. The J gene is TRBJ2-7, the V gene TRBV6-1; weak D call: TRBD1 (6 bases). The CDR3 totals 14 residues. V was pared by 11 bases and J by 3 bases, with 20 bases between. The germline V gene encodes CDR1 MNHNS and CDR2 SASEGT.

The chain uses TRBV9 and TRBJ1-2; D call uncertain. The V gene lost 0 bases and the J gene lost 4 bases, with 13 bases spanning the gap. The germline CDR1 and CDR2 sequences are SGDLS and YYNGEE. This CDR3 spans 15 amino acids. For the CDR3, the DNA is TGTGCCAGCAGCGTAGGTGAGGTCGCTTTCTATGGCTACACCTTC. This encodes CASSVGEVAFYGYTF.

The J gene is TRBJ2-2, the V gene TRBV3-1 (or the pseudogene TRBV3-2); D gene unclear. Germline-derived CDR1 and CDR2 are LGHDT and YNNKEL (reference sequence). CDR3 length equals 12 residues. V gave up 6 bases and J gave up 5 bases, with 7 bases separating them. The CDR3 spells CASRPRTGELFF. The CDR3 DNA reads as TGTGCCAGCAGGCCTAGAACCGGGGAGCTGTTTTTT.

This sequence joins TRBV7-2 and TRBJ1-1; TRBD1 aligns across 12 bases. J was trimmed by 7 bases and V by 5 bases; bases with no gene match: 11. Germline CDR1 and CDR2: SGHTA and FQGNSA. The CDR3 is 16 amino acids. This CDR3 reads CASSEKGTGGRGEAFF. The CDR3 DNA follows: TGTGCCAGCAGCGAAAAGGGGACAGGGGGCCGGGGTGAAGCTTTCTTT.

V and J are TRBV11-2 and TRBJ2-5; 8 bases align to TRBD1. The CDR3 sequence is 16 residues long. CDR1 and CDR2 (germline): SGHAT, FQNNGV. V shed 4 bases, J shed 2 bases, and the junction held 9 bases outside the gene matches. The CDR3 sequence: CASSSRGTGIQETQYF. For the CDR3, the DNA is TGTGCCAGCAGCTCAAGGGGGACAGGCATACAAGAGACCCAGTACTTC.

This clone was seen at least ten times. The CDR3 sequence: CAWSAQGNYNSPLHF. The DNA for the CDR3 is TGTGCCTGGAGTGCACAGGGGAACTATAATTCACCCCTCCACTTT. The chain carries TRBV30 and TRBJ1-6, with TRBD1 matching over 7 bases. CDR1 and CDR2 (germline): GTSNPN, SVGIG (reference sequence). The CDR3 has 15 amino acids. The V and J ends lost 1 base and 3 bases, in that order; junction bases with no gene match: 3. The variable domain in full, with the rest retrieved from reference TRBV30 and TRBJ1-6, is SQTIHQWPATLVQPVGSPLSLECTVEGTSNPNLYWYRQAAGRGLQLLFYSVGIGQISSEVPQNLSASRPQDRQFILSSKKLLLSDSGFYLCAWSAQGNYNSPLHFGNGTRLTVT.

This chain joins TRBV5-4 and TRBJ1-1; no firm D call. Germline CDR1 SGHNT, CDR2 YYREEE (reference sequence). The ends were cut back, 0 bases at V and 2 bases at J, with 8 bases in the middle. The CDR3 is made up of 14 amino acids. The CDR3 DNA reads as TGTGCCAGCAGCTTGGTCGGGGTTAACACTGAAGCTTTCTTT. Translated, it gives CASSLVGVNTEAFF.

This chain connects TRBV6-5 to TRBJ2-7, with 10 bases aligning to TRBD1. Looked up from germline, CDR1 is MNHEY and CDR2 is SVGAGI. The CDR3 has 14 amino acids. V gave up 6 bases and J gave up 5 bases; unmatched junction bases: 7. The CDR3: CASRRGTGVDEQYF. In DNA form, the CDR3 reads TGTGCCAGCAGGCGCGGGACAGGGGTGGACGAGCAGTACTTC.

The chain couples TRBV10-2 to TRBJ1-2, with a possible D match to TRBD1 (6 bases). CDR1 is WSHSY, CDR2 SAAADI, per germline. The CDR3 loop spans 13 amino acids. V shed 5 bases and J shed 4 bases, with 11 bases lying between them. CDR3 sequence: CASSLDRSYGYTF. Written as DNA, the CDR3 is TGCGCCAGCAGTTTAGACAGGAGCTATGGCTACACCTTC.

CDR3 loop: CASSSGQRTNYGYTF. CDR3 DNA sequence: TGCGCCAGCAGTTCGGGACAGCGAACTAACTATGGCTACACCTTC. V usage is TRBV5-1 and J usage is TRBJ1-2; 7 positions match TRBD1. Germline V gives CDR1 SGHRS, CDR2 YFSETQ. There are 15 residues in the CDR3. The junction had 7 bases not matched to a gene; V was cut back by 5 bases and J by 0 bases.

The V call is TRBV6-2 or TRBV6-3, the J call TRBJ1-5, with 7 bases matching TRBD1. The V and J ends lost 6 bases and 6 bases, in that order; junction bases with no gene match: 8. Germline CDR1 is MNHEY and CDR2 is SVGEGT. The CDR3 is 14 amino acids. The chain's CDR3 is CASSTGTVVQPQHF. The CDR3 DNA reads as TGTGCCAGCAGCACCGGGACAGTGGTTCAGCCCCAGCATTTT.

This chain joins TRBV5-4 and TRBJ1-3, with D uncertain. Trimming left V 0 bases short and J 1 base short, with 5 bases between. Looked up from germline, CDR1 is SGHNT and CDR2 is YYREEE (reference sequence). This CDR3 is 14 amino acids long. CDR3 sequence reads: CASSLGDSGNTIYF. Written as DNA, the CDR3 is TGTGCCAGCAGCTTGGGCGATTCTGGAAACACCATATATTTT.

This clone has only a few counts. The chain recombines TRBV7-2 with TRBJ1-5, with D possibly TRBD1 on 5 matching bases. Germline CDR1 SGHTA, CDR2 FQGNSA. The CDR3 length is 14 residues. Trimming left V 3 bases short and J 5 bases short, with 11 bases between. CDR3: CASSFFGGDQPQHF. The CDR3 DNA reads as TGTGCCAGCAGCTTTTTTGGGGGAGATCAGCCCCAGCATTTT.

The rearrangement links TRBV14 to TRBJ2-7; 8 nucleotides agree with TRBD1. The germline V gene has CDR1 SGHDN and CDR2 FVKESK. The CDR3 covers 14 residues. The V and J ends lost 5 bases and 0 bases, in that order; junction bases with no gene match: 3. The CDR3 coding sequence is TGTGCCAGCAGCTATACAGGGGGCTCCTACGAGCAGTACTTC. It codes for CASSYTGGSYEQYF.

The V gene is TRBV6-2 or TRBV6-3, the J gene TRBJ1-2; D possibly corresponds to TRBD1 (6 bases). Germline V lookup: CDR1 MNHEY, CDR2 SVGEGT. CDR3 length: 14 residues. V lost 6 bases and J lost 8, with 19 bases in between. CDR3 in DNA: TGTGCCAGCAGCCCCTGGACAGCCGGAAGGGGCTACACCTTC. This codes for CASSPWTAGRGYTF.

V is TRBV18 and J is TRBJ2-5; D remains ambiguous. The CDR3 has 14 amino acids. Germline CDR1 reads KGHSH; CDR2 reads LQKENI. Trimming took off 0 bases at V and 1 base at J, with 6 bases between the two ends. The CDR3 nucleotides read TGTGCCAGCTCACCACCTAACAGCCAAGAGACCCAGTACTTC. It specifies CASSPPNSQETQYF. The entire variable domain, with the rest obtained from reference TRBV18 and TRBJ2-5, is as follows: NAGVMQNPRHLVRRRGQEARLRCSPMKGHSHVYWYRQLPEEGLKFMVYLQKENIIDESGMPKERFSAEFPKEGPSILRIQQVVRGDSAAYFCASSPPNSQETQYFGPGTRLLVL.

This clone occurred once. The chain has TRBV19 and TRBJ1-1; 7 nucleotides match TRBD1. The CDR3 loop spans 16 amino acids. After removal of 5 bases from V and 3 bases from J, the junction contained 12 bases not matched to a gene. The germline V gene encodes CDR1 LNHDA and CDR2 SQIVND (reference sequence). CDR3 residues: CASSAEQDRIYTEAFF. The CDR3 DNA follows: TGTGCCAGTAGTGCAGAACAGGACAGGATTTACACTGAAGCTTTCTTT.

The V and J genes are TRBV18 and TRBJ2-1; 13 nucleotides agree with TRBD2. This CDR3 region has 12 residues. Germline V gene lookup returns CDR1 KGHSH and CDR2 LQKENI. Losses at the gene ends were 3 bases for V and 14 bases for J; bases not matched to a gene: 1. The DNA of the CDR3 is TGTGCCAGCTCACCTGGACTAGCGGGGGAGTTCTTC. Amino acid sequence: CASSPGLAGEFF.

The rearrangement links TRBV5-1 to TRBJ2-5; D gene ambiguous. This CDR3 is 11 amino acids long. Germline CDR1 and CDR2: SGHRS and YFSETQ. V was pared by 4 bases and J by 2 bases, with 3 bases between. The chain's CDR3 is CASSEQETQYF. The CDR3 DNA reads as TGCGCCAGCAGCGAACAAGAGACCCAGTACTTC.

The chain joins TRBV10-3 to TRBJ1-1, with D hard to call. Trimming removed 0 bases at V and 1 base at J, with 21 bases between. Germline V CDR1 and CDR2: ENHRY, SYGVKD. This CDR3 contains 19 residues. The CDR3 protein is CAISESKALGSRSNTEAFF. The CDR3 DNA reads as TGTGCCATCAGTGAGTCGAAGGCTCTTGGTAGCAGGTCGAACACTGAAGCTTTCTTT.

This chain joins TRBV28 and TRBJ1-4; the D gene is possibly TRBD1 (6 bases). V was pared by 6 bases and J by 8 bases, with 16 bases between. CDR3 length equals 14 residues. Germline values: CDR1 MDHEN, CDR2 SYDVKM. Written as DNA, the CDR3 is TGTGCCAGCAGCCCTCCGGGGGGCGGGGAAAAACTGTTTTTT. This codes for CASSPPGGGEKLFF.

The V gene is TRBV7-7, the J gene TRBJ2-5, with D perhaps matching TRBD1 (5 bases). The CDR3 contains 15 residues. CDR1 is SSHAT and CDR2 is FNYEAQ in the germline V gene (reference sequence). Trimming cost V 1 base and J 1 base, with 10 bases left between them. The CDR3 DNA sequence: TGTGCCAGCAGCTTAGAAGGGGCTGCCCAAGAGACCCAGTACTTC. Translated, it gives CASSLEGAAQETQYF.

The rearrangement links TRBV2 to TRBJ2-5; 11 bases agree with TRBD2. CDR1 is SNHLY, CDR2 FYNNEI, per germline. Losses at the gene ends were 6 bases for V and 5 bases for J; bases not matched to a gene: 8. This CDR3 spans 15 amino acids. The CDR3 region is CASRVLAGAGETQYF. DNA of the CDR3: TGTGCCAGCAGGGTACTAGCGGGGGCTGGGGAGACCCAGTACTTC.